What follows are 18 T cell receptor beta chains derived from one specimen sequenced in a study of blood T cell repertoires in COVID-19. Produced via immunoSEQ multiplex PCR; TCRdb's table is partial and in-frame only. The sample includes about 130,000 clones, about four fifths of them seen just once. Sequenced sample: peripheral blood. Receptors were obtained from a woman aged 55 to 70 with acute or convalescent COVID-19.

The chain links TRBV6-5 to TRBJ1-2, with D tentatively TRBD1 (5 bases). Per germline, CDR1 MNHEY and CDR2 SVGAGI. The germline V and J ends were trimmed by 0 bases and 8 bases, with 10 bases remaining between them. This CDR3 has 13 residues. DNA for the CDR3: TGTGCCAGCAGTTACTCCAGCAGACAGGGCTACACCTTC. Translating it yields CASSYSSRQGYTF.

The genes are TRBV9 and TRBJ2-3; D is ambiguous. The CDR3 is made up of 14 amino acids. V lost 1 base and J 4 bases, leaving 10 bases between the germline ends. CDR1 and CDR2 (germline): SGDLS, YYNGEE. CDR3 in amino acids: CASSVSSRPDTQYF. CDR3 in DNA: TGTGCCAGCAGCGTAAGTTCGCGTCCAGATACGCAGTATTTT.

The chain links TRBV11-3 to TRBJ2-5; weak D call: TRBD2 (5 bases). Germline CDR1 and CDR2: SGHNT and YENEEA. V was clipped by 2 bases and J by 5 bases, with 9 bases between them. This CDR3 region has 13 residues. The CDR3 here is CASSLNGMETQYF. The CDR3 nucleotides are TGTGCCAGCAGCTTAAACGGGATGGAGACCCAGTACTTC.

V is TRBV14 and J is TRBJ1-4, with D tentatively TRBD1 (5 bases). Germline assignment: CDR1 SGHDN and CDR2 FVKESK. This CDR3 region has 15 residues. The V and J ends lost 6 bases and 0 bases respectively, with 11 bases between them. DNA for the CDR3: TGTGCCAGCAGTTTAAAGGGGCCAACTAATGAAAAACTGTTTTTT. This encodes CASSLKGPTNEKLFF.

The CDR3 protein is CASSEGQTAKNIQYF. The DNA of the CDR3 is TGCGCCAGCAGTGAGGGACAGACTGCCAAAAACATTCAGTACTTC. The rearrangement uses TRBV10-1 and TRBJ2-4, with TRBD1 as a possible D gene (6 bases). V lost 2 bases, J lost 1 base, and 9 bases lay in between. CDR3 length equals 15 residues. CDR1 WNHNN and CDR2 SYGVQD come from the germline V gene (reference sequence).

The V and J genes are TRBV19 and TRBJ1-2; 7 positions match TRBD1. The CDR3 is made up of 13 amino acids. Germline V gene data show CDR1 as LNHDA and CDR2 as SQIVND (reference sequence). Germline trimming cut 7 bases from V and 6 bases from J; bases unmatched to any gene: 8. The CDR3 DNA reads TGTGCCAGTAACCCGGGACAGCCGAATGGCTACACCTTC. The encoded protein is CASNPGQPNGYTF. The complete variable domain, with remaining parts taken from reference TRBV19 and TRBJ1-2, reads DGGITQSPKYLFRKEGQNVTLSCEQNLNHDAMYWYRQDPGQGLRLIYYSQIVNDFQKGDIAEGYSVSREKKESFPLTVTSAQKNPTAFYLCASNPGQPNGYTFGSGTRLTVV.

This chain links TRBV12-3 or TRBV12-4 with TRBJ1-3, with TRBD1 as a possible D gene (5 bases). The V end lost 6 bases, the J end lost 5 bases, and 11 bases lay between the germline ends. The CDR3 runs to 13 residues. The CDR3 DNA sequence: TGTGCCAGCAGAGGACGACAGAGAAACACCATATATTTT. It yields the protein CASRGRQRNTIYF.

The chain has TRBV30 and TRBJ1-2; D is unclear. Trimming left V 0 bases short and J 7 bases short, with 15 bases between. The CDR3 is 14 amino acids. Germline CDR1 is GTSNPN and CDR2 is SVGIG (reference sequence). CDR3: CAWSVRQLLAGYTF. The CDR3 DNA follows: TGTGCCTGGAGTGTGCGGCAGCTACTTGCTGGCTACACCTTC.

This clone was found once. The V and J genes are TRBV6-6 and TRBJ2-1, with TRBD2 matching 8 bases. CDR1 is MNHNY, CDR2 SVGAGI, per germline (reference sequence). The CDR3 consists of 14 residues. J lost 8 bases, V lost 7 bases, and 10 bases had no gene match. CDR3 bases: TGTGCCAGCACCTACGCGGGGGGTAACTATGAGCAGTTCTTC. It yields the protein CASTYAGGNYEQFF.

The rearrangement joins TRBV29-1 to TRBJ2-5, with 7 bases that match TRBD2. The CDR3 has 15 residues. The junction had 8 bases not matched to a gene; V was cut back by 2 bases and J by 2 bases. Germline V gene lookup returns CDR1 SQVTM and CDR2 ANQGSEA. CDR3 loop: CSVELPGLSQETQYF. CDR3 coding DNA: TGCAGCGTTGAACTTCCGGGACTATCTCAAGAGACCCAGTACTTC.

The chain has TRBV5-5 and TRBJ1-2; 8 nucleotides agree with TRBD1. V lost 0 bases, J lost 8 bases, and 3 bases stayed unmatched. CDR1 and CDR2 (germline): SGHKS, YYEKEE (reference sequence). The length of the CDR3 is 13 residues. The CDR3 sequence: CASSLAGGAGYTF. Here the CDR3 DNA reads TGTGCCAGCAGCTTGGCAGGGGGCGCAGGCTACACCTTC. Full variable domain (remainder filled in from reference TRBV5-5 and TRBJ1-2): DAGVTQSPTHLIKTRGQQVTLRCSPISGHKSVSWYQQVLGQGPQFIFQYYEKEERGRGNFPDRFSARQFPNYSSELNVNALLLGDSALYLCASSLAGGAGYTFGSGTRLTVV.

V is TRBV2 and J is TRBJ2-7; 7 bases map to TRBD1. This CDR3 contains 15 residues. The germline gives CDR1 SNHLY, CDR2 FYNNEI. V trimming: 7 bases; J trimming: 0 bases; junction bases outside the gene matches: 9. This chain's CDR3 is CASILRGSFSYEQYV. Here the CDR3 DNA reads TGTGCCAGCATTCTCAGGGGGTCTTTCTCCTACGAGCAGTACGTC.

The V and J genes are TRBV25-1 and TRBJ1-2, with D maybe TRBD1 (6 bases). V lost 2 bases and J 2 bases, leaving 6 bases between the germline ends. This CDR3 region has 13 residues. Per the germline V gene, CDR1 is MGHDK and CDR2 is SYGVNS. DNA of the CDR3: TGTGCCAGCAGTGAAAGGGGGAACTATGGCTACACCTTC. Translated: CASSERGNYGYTF.

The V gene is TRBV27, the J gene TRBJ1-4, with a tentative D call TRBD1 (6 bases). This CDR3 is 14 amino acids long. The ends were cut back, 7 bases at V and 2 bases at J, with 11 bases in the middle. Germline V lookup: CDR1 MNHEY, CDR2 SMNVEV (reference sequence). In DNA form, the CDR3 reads TGTGCCAGCACTACAGGGTACACTAATGAAAAACTGTTTTTT. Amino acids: CASTTGYTNEKLFF.

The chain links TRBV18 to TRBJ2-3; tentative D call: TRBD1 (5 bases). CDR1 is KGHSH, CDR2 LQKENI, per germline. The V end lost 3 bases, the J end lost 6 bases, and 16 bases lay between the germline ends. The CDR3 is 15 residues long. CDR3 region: CASSPARGAMDTQYF. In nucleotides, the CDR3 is TGTGCCAGCTCACCGGCCCGTGGGGCGATGGATACGCAGTATTTT.

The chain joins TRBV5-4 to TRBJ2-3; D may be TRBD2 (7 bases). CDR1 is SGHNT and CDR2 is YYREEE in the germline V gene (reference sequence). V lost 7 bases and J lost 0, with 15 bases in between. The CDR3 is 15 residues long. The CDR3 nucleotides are TGTGCCAGCTCCGGCGGGGGCCAGAGCACAGATACGCAGTATTTT. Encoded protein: CASSGGGQSTDTQYF. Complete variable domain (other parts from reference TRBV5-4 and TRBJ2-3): ETGVTQSPTHLIKTRGQQVTLRCSSQSGHNTVSWYQQALGQGPQFIFQYYREEENGRGNFPPRFSGLQFPNYSSELNVNALELDDSALYLCASSGGGQSTDTQYFGPGTRLTVL.

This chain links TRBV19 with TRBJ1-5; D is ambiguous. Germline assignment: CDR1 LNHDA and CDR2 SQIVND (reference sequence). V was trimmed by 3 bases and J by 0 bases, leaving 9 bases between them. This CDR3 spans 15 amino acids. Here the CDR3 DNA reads TGTGCCAGTAGTATGGGCGGGTATAGCAATCAGCCCCAGCATTTT. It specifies CASSMGGYSNQPQHF.

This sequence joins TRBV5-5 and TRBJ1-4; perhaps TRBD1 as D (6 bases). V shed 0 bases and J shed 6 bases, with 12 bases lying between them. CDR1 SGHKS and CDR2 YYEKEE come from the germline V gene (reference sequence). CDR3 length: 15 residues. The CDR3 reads CASSLGGGAHEKLFF. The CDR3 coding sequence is TGTGCCAGCAGCTTGGGTGGGGGGGCACATGAAAAACTGTTTTTT. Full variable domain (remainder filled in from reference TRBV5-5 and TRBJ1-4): DAGVTQSPTHLIKTRGQQVTLRCSPISGHKSVSWYQQVLGQGPQFIFQYYEKEERGRGNFPDRFSARQFPNYSSELNVNALLLGDSALYLCASSLGGGAHEKLFFGSGTQLSVL.